This TCR beta chain was recorded in a study of blood T cells in healthy people across ages. A note on this clonotype: This may be a read error, as it is one base from a much larger clone.

A sample-barcoded 5' primer and a J-beta primer mix were used in a second PCR of roughly 7 to 12 cycles. TCRdb re-called the 5' RACE reads with MiXCR, one entry per CDR3 protein. The sample consists of 250,000 to 300,000 distinct CDR3 sequences, 27% of them appearing once. CDR3 length equals 15 residues. The germline CDR1 and CDR2 sequences are SGHDN and FVKESK. J is TRBJ2-1 and V is TRBV14; D gene ambiguous. Sequenced sample: blood. The receptor was derived from a woman in her 70s in good health. CDR3 nucleotide sequence: TGTGTCAGCAGCCAAGTCCAGAGTTCCTACAATGAGCAGTTCTTC. This encodes CVSSQVQSSYNEQFF.